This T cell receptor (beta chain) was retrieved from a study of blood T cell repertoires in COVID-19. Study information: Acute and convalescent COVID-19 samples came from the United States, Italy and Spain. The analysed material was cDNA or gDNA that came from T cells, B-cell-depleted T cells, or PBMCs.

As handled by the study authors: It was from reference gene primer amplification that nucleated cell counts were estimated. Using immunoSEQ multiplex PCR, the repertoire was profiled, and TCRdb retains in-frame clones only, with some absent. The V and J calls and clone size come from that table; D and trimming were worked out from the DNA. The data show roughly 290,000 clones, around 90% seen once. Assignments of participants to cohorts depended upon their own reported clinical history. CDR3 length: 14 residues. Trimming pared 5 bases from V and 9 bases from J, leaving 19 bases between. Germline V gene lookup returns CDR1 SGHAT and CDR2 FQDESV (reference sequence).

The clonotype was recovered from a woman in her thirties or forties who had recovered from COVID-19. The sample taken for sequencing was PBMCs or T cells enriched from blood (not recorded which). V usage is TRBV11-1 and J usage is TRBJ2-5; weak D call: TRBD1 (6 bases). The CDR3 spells CASSPRGNSGAQYF. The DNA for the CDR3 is TGTGCCAGCAGCCCGAGAGGAAATTCAGGGGCCCAGTACTTC.